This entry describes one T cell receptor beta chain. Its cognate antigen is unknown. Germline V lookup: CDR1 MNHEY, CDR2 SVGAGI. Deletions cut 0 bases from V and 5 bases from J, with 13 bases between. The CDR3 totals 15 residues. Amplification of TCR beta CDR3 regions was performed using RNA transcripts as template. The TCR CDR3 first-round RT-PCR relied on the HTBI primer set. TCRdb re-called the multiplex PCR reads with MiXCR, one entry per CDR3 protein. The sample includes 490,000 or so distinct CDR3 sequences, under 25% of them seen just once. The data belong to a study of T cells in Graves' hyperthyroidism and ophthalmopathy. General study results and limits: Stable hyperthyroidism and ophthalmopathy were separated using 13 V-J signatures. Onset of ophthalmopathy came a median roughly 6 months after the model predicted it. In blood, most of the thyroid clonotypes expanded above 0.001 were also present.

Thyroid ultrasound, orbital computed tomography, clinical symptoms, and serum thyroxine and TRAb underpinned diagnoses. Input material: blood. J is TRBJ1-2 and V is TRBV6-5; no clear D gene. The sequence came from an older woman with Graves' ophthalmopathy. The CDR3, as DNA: TGTGCCAGCAGTTACTCGGGCGGCGACACTTATGGCTACACCTTC. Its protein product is CASSYSGGDTYGYTF.